This TCR beta chain is drawn from a study of PD-1 blockade in classical Hodgkin lymphoma. Germline V CDR1 and CDR2: MNHNS, SASEGT. The CDR3 contains 15 residues. After removal of 5 bases from V and 6 bases from J, the junction contained 10 bases not matched to a gene. Every patient had relapsed following autologous stem cell transplantation, and cohorts differed in brentuximab vedotin exposure. Data came from immunoSEQ multiplex PCR; TCRdb stores just in-frame clones and leaves some out. The data contain about 76,000 clones, about nine tenths of them seen just once; the ten biggest clones take up about 20%.

This material consisted of peripheral blood mononuclear cells (PBMCs), taken at baseline. The sequence derives from a human donor with classical Hodgkin lymphoma. The chain couples TRBV6-1 to TRBJ2-7; 10 positions agree with TRBD2. CDR3 bases: TGTGCCAGCAGTCCCACTGGACTAGCGGCTGGCGAGCAGTACTTC. This gives the protein CASSPTGLAAGEQYF.